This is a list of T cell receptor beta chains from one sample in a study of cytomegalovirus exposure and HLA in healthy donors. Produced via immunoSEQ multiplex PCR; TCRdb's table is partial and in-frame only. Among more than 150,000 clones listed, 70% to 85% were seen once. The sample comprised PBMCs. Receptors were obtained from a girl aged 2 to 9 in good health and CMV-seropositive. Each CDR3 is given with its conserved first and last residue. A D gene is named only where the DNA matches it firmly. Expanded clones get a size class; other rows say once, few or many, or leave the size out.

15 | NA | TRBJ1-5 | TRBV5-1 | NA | TGCGCCAGCAGCCGCCGGGGTGGTAGCAATCAGCCCCAGCATTTT | CASSRRGGSNQPQHF
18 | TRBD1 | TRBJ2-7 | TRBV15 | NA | TGTGCCACCAGCACCCCAGAGTCGGGGCAGGGGGCTTCCTACGAGCAGTACTTC | CATSTPESGQGASYEQYF
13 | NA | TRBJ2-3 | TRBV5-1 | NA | TGCGCCAGCAGTCGCGGCGGTACAGATACGCAGTATTTT | CASSRGGTDTQYF
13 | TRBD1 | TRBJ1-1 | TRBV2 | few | TGTGCCAGCAGGCCGGGACAGGGGACTGAAGCTTTCTTT | CASRPGQGTEAFF
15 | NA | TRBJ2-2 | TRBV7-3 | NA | TGTGCCAGCAGCTCTTCTCCGGGGAACACCGGGGAGCTGTTTTTT | CASSSSPGNTGELFF
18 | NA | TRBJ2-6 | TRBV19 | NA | TGTGCCACCCTACCCCTGGCAGGGGCCATCTCTGGGGCCAACGTCCTGACTTTC | CATLPLAGAISGANVLTF
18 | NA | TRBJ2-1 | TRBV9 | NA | TGTGCCAGCAGCGTAGGAGGGGGGGCCCGGAGCTCCTACAATGAGCAGTTCTTC | CASSVGGGARSSYNEQFF
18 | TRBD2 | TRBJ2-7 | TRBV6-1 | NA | TGTGCCAGCAGTGAAGCGCTTCGAGGACTAGCGACGACCTACGAGCAGTACTTC | CASSEALRGLATTYEQYF
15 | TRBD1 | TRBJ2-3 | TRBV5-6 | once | TGTGCCAGCAGCTGGAATGAAGGACAGGCAGATACGCAGTATTTT | CASSWNEGQADTQYF
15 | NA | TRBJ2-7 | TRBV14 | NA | TGTGCCAGCAGCCAAGTTGGGGCTGTCTCCTACGAGCAGTACTTC | CASSQVGAVSYEQYF
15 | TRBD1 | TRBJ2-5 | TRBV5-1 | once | TGCGCCAGCAGCTTATGGGGACAGGGCCAAGAGACCCAGTACTTC | CASSLWGQGQETQYF
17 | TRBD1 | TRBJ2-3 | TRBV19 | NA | TGTGCCAGTAGTATGACAGGGGGCGGTTCAAGCACAGATACGCAGTATTTT | CASSMTGGGSSTDTQYF
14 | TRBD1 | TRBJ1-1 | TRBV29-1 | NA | TGCAGCGCCTTCCCCGGGACAGGGTACGCTGAAGCTTTCTTT | CSAFPGTGYAEAFF
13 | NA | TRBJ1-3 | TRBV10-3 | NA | TGTGCCATCAGTGAGGGGATTCGGGGCACCATATATTTT | CAISEGIRGTIYF
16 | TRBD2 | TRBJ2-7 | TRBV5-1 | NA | TGCGCCAGCAGCTTAGGACTAGCGGGGGACTCCTACGAGCAGTACTTC | CASSLGLAGDSYEQYF
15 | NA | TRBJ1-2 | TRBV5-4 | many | TGTGCCAGCAGCTTAGCCGGGGGGCGCGGGGATGGCTACACCTTC | CASSLAGGRGDGYTF
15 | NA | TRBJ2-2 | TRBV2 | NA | TGTGCCAGCAGTGTTTCTGCGGCGAACACCGGGGAGCTGTTTTTT | CASSVSAANTGELFF
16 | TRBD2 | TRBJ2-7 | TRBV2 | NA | TGTGCCAGCAGGAACACGGGACTAGCGGTAACCTACGAGCAGTACTTC | CASRNTGLAVTYEQYF
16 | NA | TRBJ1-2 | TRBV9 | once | TGTGCCAGCAGCGCTACCTCGGGATACTCACTGGATGGCTACACCTTC | CASSATSGYSLDGYTF
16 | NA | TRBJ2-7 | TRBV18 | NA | TGTGCCAGCTCTCCCGAGGCGCGGAGACCCCTGGACGAGCAGTACTTC | CASSPEARRPLDEQYF
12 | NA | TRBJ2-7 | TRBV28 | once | TGTGCCAGCAGTTTATGGAGGTACGAGCAGTACTTC | CASSLWRYEQYF
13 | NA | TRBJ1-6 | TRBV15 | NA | TGTGCTACAGCCCCGAACTATAATTCACCCCTCCACTTT | CATAPNYNSPLHF
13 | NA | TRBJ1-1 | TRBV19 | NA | TGTGCCAGTAGAGCAGGGGTAAGGACTGAAGCTTTCTTT | CASRAGVRTEAFF
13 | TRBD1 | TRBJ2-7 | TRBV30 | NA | TGTGCCTGGAGTGTTAAGGGACAGGGGAAGCAGTACTTC | CAWSVKGQGKQYF
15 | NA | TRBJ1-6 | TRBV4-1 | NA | TGCGCCAGCAACACCTTTTTCTCCTATAATTCACCCCTCCACTTT | CASNTFFSYNSPLHF
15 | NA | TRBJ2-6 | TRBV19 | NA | TGTGCCAGTAGTACGCAAGGGGCCCTGGCCAACGTCCTGACTTTC | CASSTQGALANVLTF
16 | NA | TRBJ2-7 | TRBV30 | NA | TGTGCCTGGAGTGAACTCCATGGTTATGGGGGGACCGAGCAGTACTTC | CAWSELHGYGGTEQYF
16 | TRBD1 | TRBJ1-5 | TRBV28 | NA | TGTGCCAGCAGTTTTTCGGGACAGGGTAGCAATCAGCCCCAGCATTTT | CASSFSGQGSNQPQHF
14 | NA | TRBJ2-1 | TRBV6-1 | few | TGTGCCAGCAGTGAAGACACCTTTATGAATGAGCAGTTCTTC | CASSEDTFMNEQFF
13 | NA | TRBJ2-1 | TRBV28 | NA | TGTGCCAGCAGTTTAGGAGGGTACAATGAGCAGTTCTTC | CASSLGGYNEQFF
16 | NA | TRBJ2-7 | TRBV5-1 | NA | TGCGCCAGCAGCTTGCTTCTAAAAGGGGGGGCCTACGAGCAGTACTTC | CASSLLLKGGAYEQYF
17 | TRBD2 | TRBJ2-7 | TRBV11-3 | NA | TGTGCCAGCAGCCTATGGGGACTAGCGGGAGGGGTTTACGAGCAGTACTTC | CASSLWGLAGGVYEQYF
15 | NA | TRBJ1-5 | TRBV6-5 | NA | TGTGCCAGCAGCCCCTTGGGGGGGGGCAATCAGCCCCAGCATTTT | CASSPLGGGNQPQHF
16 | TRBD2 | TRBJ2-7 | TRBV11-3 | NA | TGTGCCAGCAGCTCTCCTCATTTAGCGGGAGCATACGAGCAGTACTTC | CASSSPHLAGAYEQYF
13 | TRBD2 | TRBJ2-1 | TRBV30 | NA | TGTGCCTGGATTAGCGGGAGGGCCAATGAGCAGTTCTTC | CAWISGRANEQFF
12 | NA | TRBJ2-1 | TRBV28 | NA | TGTGCCAGCAGTTCCCAGTTTGGTGAGCAGTTCTTC | CASSSQFGEQFF
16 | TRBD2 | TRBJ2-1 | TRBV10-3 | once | TGTGCCATCAGTGGTAGCGGGAGCCCATCCTACAATGAGCAGTTCTTC | CAISGSGSPSYNEQFF
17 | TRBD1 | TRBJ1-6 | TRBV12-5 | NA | TGTGCTAGTGGTAGCTCAGGGGGCGCTAGCTATAATTCACCCCTCCACTTT | CASGSSGGASYNSPLHF
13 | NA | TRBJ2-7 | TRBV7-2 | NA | TGTGCCAGCAGCTTAGTAGCTAGGGGCGAGCAGTACTTC | CASSLVARGEQYF
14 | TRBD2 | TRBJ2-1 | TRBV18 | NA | TGTGCCAGCTCATACGGACTAGCGATAGATGAGCAGTTCTTC | CASSYGLAIDEQFF
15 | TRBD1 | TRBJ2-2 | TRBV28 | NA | TGTGCCAGCAGAGCCCCAGGGGGCAACGCCGGGGAGCTGTTTTTT | CASRAPGGNAGELFF
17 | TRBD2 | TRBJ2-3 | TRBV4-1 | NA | TGCGCCAGCAGCCAAGTTACAGCGGGGTTCGCGGGGGATACGCAGTATTTT | CASSQVTAGFAGDTQYF
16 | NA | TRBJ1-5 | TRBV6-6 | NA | TGTGCCAGCAGTTACTCGAATCGGGTCGGCAATCAGCCCCAGCATTTT | CASSYSNRVGNQPQHF
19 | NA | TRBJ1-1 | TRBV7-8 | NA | TGTGCCAGCAGCTTTAGTTATGGTAGGGGGAGACTGGTGGCCACTGAAGCTTTCTTT | CASSFSYGRGRLVATEAFF
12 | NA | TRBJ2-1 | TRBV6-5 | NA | TGTGCCAGCAGTTCCAGGTTCCGACCGCAGTTCTTC | CASSSRFRPQFF
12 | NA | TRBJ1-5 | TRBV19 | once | TGTGCCAGTCGAGGATACAATCAGCCCCAGCATTTT | CASRGYNQPQHF
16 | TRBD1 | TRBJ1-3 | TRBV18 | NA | TGTGCCAGCTCAGCCGGGGGTGGACAGGCTGGAAACACCATATATTTT | CASSAGGGQAGNTIYF